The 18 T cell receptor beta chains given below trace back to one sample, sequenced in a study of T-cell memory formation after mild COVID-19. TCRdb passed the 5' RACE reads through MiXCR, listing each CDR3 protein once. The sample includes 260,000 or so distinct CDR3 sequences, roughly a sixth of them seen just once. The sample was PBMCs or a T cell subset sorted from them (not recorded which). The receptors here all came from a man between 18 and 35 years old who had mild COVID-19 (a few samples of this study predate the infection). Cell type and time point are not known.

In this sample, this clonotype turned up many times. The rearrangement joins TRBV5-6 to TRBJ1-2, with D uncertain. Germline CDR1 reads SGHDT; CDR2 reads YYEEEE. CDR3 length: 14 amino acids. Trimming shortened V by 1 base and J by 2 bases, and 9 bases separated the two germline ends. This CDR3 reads CASSLPEENYGYTF. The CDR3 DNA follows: TGTGCCAGCAGCTTGCCGGAAGAAAACTATGGCTACACCTTC.

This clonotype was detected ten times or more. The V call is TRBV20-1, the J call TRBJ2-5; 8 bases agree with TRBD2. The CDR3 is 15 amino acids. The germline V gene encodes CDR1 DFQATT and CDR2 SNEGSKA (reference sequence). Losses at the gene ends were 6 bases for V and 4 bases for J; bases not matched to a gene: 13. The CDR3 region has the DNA TGCAGTGCCGAGTCCCGGGGGGGCTTGGGAGAGACCCAGTACTTC. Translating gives CSAESRGGLGETQYF.

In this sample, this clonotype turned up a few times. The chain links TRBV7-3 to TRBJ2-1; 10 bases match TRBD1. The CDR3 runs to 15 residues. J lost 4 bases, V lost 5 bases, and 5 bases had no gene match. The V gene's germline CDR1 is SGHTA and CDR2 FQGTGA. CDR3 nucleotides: TGTGCCAGCAGCCAGACAGGGGGCGCGTACAATGAGCAGTTCTTC. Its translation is CASSQTGGAYNEQFF.

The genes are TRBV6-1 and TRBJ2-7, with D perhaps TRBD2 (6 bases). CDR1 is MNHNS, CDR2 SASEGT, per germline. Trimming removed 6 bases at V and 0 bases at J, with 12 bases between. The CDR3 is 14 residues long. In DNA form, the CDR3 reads TGTGCCAGCAGGAGGGGACTGAGCTCCTACGAGCAGTACTTC. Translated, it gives CASRRGLSSYEQYF.

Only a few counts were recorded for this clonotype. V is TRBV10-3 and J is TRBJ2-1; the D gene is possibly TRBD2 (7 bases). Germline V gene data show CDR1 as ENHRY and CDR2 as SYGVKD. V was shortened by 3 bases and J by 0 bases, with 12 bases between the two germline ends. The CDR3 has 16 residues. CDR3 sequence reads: CAISDLADSSYNEQFF. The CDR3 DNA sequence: TGTGCCATCAGTGACCTAGCGGACAGCTCCTACAATGAGCAGTTCTTC.

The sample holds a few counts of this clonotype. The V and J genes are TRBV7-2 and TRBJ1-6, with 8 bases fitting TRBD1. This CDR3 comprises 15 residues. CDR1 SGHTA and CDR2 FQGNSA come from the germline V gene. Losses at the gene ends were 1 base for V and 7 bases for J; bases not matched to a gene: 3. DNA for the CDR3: TGTGCCAGCAGCTTAGGGGACAGGCGCAATTCACCCCTCCACTTT. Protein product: CASSLGDRRNSPLHF.

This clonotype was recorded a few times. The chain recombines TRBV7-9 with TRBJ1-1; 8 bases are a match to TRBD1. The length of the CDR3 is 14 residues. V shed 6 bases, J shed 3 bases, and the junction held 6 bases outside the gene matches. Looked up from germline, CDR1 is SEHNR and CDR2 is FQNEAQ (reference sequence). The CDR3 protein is CASRGQVLDTEAFF. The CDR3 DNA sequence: TGTGCCAGCAGGGGACAGGTCTTGGACACTGAAGCTTTCTTT.

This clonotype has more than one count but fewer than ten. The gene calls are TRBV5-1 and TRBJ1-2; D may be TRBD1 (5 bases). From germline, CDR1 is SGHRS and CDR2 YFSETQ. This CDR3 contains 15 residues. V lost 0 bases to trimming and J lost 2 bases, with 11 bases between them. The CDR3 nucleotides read TGCGCCAGCAGCTTGGTTTCGGCAGGGAACTATGGCTACACCTTC. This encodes CASSLVSAGNYGYTF.

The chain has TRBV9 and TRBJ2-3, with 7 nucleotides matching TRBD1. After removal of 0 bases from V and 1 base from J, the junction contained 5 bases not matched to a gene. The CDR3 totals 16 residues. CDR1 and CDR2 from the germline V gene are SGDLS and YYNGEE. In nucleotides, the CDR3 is TGTGCCAGCAGCGTAGAGCCAGGGGGAGGCACAGATACGCAGTATTTT. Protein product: CASSVEPGGGTDTQYF.

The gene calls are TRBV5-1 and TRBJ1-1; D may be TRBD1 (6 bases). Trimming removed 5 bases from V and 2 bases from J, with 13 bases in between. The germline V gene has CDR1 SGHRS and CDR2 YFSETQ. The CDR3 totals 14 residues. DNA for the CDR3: TGCGCCAGCAGGCAGGGGTCTTCAAACACTGAAGCTTTCTTT. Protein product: CASRQGSSNTEAFF.

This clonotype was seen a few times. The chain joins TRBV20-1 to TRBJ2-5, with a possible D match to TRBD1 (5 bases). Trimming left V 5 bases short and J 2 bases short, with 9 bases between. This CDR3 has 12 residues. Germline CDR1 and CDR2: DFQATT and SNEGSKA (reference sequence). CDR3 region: CSAGDRQETQYF. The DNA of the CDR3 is TGCAGTGCTGGTGACAGACAAGAGACCCAGTACTTC.

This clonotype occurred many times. The CDR3 protein is CSGASGDPYEQYF. The CDR3 region has the DNA TGCAGTGGGGCTAGCGGGGACCCCTACGAGCAGTACTTC. This chain joins TRBV20-1 and TRBJ2-7, with TRBD2 matching over 9 bases. The CDR3 totals 13 residues. CDR1 and CDR2 from the germline V gene are DFQATT and SNEGSKA (reference sequence). V lost 7 bases and J lost 2; bases outside the gene matches: 6.

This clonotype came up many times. The CDR3 DNA reads TGTGCCAGCAGTACTCCGGGACTAGCGGAATACGAGCAGTACTTC. This codes for CASSTPGLAEYEQYF. The chain recombines TRBV6-1 with TRBJ2-7, with 11 bases identical to TRBD2. The length of the CDR3 is 15 residues. Germline V lookup: CDR1 MNHNS, CDR2 SASEGT. Trimming cost V 5 bases and J 4 bases; bases outside gene matches: 7.

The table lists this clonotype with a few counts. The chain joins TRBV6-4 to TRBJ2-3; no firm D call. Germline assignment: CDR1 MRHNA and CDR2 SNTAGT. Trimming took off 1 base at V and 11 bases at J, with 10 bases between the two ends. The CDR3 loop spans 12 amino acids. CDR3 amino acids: CASSDFSSKQYF. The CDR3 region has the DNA TGTGCCAGCAGTGACTTCAGCAGCAAGCAGTATTTT.

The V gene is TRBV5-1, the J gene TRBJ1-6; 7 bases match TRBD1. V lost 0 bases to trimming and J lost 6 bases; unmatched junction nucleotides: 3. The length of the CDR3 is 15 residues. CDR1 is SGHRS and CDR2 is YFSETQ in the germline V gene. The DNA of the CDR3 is TGCGCCAGCAGCTTGGAGACAGGGACTAATTCACCCCTCCACTTT. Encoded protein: CASSLETGTNSPLHF.

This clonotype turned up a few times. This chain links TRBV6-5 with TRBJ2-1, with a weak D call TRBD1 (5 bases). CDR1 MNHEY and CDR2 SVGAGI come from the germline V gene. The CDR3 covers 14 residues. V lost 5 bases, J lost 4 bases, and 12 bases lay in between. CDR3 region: CASSRQQEYNEQFF. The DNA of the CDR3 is TGTGCCAGCAGTCGACAGCAAGAGTACAATGAGCAGTTCTTC.

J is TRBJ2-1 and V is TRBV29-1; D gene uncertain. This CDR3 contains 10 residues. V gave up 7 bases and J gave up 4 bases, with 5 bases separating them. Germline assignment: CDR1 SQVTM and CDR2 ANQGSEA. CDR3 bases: TGCAGCGCCCAATACAATGAGCAGTTCTTC. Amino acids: CSAQYNEQFF.

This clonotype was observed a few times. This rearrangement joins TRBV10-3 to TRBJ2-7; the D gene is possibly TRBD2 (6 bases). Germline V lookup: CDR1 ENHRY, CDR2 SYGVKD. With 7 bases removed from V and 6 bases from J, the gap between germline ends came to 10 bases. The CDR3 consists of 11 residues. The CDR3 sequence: CAITSGVEQYF. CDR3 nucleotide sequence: TGTGCCATCACCTCGGGGGTCGAGCAGTACTTC.